One and the same sample provided the 3 T cell receptor beta chains below, sequenced in a study of blood T cell repertoires in COVID-19. TCRdb keeps only in-frame clones here, not all; method: immunoSEQ multiplex PCR. The sample comprises over 150,000 clones, roughly 80% of which are singletons, and over 25% rests with the top ten. The sample consisted of peripheral blood. The receptors come from a woman aged 55 to 70 with acute or convalescent COVID-19.

The genes are TRBV30 and TRBJ2-2; 9 positions match TRBD2. Unmatched junction bases numbered 4, after V lost 1 base and J lost 4 bases. The CDR3 totals 15 residues. The germline CDR1 and CDR2 sequences are GTSNPN and SVGIG (reference sequence). This CDR3 reads CAWSGLAVGTGELFF. In DNA form, the CDR3 reads TGTGCCTGGAGTGGACTAGCGGTAGGCACCGGGGAGCTGTTTTTT. The full variable domain, its missing parts supplied by reference TRBV30 and TRBJ2-2, is SQTIHQWPATLVQPVGSPLSLECTVEGTSNPNLYWYRQAAGRGLQLLFYSVGIGQISSEVPQNLSASRPQDRQFILSSKKLLLSDSGFYLCAWSGLAVGTGELFFGEGSRLTVL.

The V call is TRBV27, the J call TRBJ2-3; D possibly corresponds to TRBD2 (6 bases). CDR1 is MNHEY, CDR2 SMNVEV, per germline (reference sequence). The CDR3 has 14 amino acids. Trimming took off 2 bases at V and 1 base at J, with 7 bases between the two ends. Here the CDR3 DNA reads TGTGCCAGCAGTTTAAGGAGGGGCACAGATACGCAGTATTTT. Translated, it gives CASSLRRGTDTQYF.

This chain joins TRBV6-1 and TRBJ1-2, with unresolved D. The CDR3 is 15 residues long. Germline values: CDR1 MNHNS, CDR2 SASEGT. The V and J ends lost 0 bases and 4 bases respectively, with 12 bases between them. The CDR3 bases are TGTGCCAGCAGTGAAGCCGTCTCGGAGGCCTATGGCTACACCTTC. It is translated as CASSEAVSEAYGYTF.